Listed below are T cell receptor beta chains from one sample, sequenced in a study of blood T cell repertoires in COVID-19. The table came from immunoSEQ multiplex PCR; TCRdb's copy has only in-frame clones and leaves some out. This table has 150,000 or so clones, around 88% appearing once. The sequenced sample was peripheral blood. The receptors originated from a man aged 45-65 years with acute or convalescent COVID-19. The conserved cysteine and the conserved F or W are not part of the CDR3 here. A clone size is listed for some rows: how often the clone was seen (once, few, many), or a class if it is expanded.

v_call: TRBV6-5
clone_size: NA
j_call: TRBJ1-5
cdr3_aa: ASRTGGRTDQPQH

v_call: TRBV4-1
clone_size: NA
j_call: TRBJ2-1
cdr3_aa: ASSHGVGQGFNEQF

v_call: TRBV3-1/TRBV3-2
clone_size: NA
j_call: TRBJ1-5
cdr3_aa: ASSQGGQGVFRGQPQH

v_call: TRBV5-1
clone_size: NA
j_call: TRBJ1-5
cdr3_aa: ASRDRAHQPQH

v_call: TRBV4-1
clone_size: once
j_call: TRBJ1-4
cdr3_aa: ASSRVGGLEKLF

v_call: TRBV5-1
clone_size: NA
j_call: TRBJ1-1
cdr3_aa: ASSLGQGGTEAF

v_call: TRBV2
clone_size: NA
j_call: TRBJ1-3
cdr3_aa: ASTGTGSGNTIY

v_call: TRBV28
clone_size: NA
j_call: TRBJ1-1
cdr3_aa: ASTAWGGLNTEAF

v_call: TRBV5-1
clone_size: NA
j_call: TRBJ2-7
cdr3_aa: ASRGGGRSREQY

v_call: TRBV24-1
clone_size: NA
j_call: TRBJ1-5
cdr3_aa: ATSRDSNQPQH

v_call: TRBV6-5
clone_size: few
j_call: TRBJ2-1
cdr3_aa: ASKGQGPLHEQF

v_call: TRBV29-1
clone_size: NA
j_call: TRBJ2-1
cdr3_aa: SATSTYNEQF

v_call: TRBV7-3
clone_size: NA
j_call: TRBJ2-1
cdr3_aa: ASSLTGQGNEQF

v_call: TRBV9
clone_size: NA
j_call: TRBJ1-2
cdr3_aa: ASSVRGQGNGYT

v_call: TRBV15
clone_size: NA
j_call: TRBJ2-7
cdr3_aa: ATSRDGGLPSYEQY

v_call: TRBV6-5
clone_size: once
j_call: TRBJ1-2
cdr3_aa: ASSRGPGYT

v_call: TRBV10-3
clone_size: few
j_call: TRBJ2-3
cdr3_aa: AISETTDGSDTQY

v_call: TRBV4-2
clone_size: NA
j_call: TRBJ1-3
cdr3_aa: ASSPGNQGQGSGNTIY

v_call: TRBV6-5
clone_size: few
j_call: TRBJ2-1
cdr3_aa: ASSYIKHNEQF

v_call: TRBV25-1
clone_size: NA
j_call: TRBJ2-2
cdr3_aa: ASSEYRLVPRELF

v_call: TRBV18
clone_size: NA
j_call: TRBJ1-1
cdr3_aa: ASSRGGASTTEAF

v_call: TRBV28
clone_size: NA
j_call: TRBJ2-7
cdr3_aa: ASRTGATYEQY

v_call: TRBV13
clone_size: NA
j_call: TRBJ1-1
cdr3_aa: ASSFRQGKRNEAF

v_call: TRBV7-2
clone_size: NA
j_call: TRBJ1-5
cdr3_aa: ASSLDGQPQH

v_call: TRBV30
clone_size: NA
j_call: TRBJ2-2
cdr3_aa: AWRRRDRGWTGELF

v_call: TRBV6-4
clone_size: NA
j_call: TRBJ1-5
cdr3_aa: ATSYSSKRQPQH

v_call: TRBV3-1/TRBV3-2
clone_size: NA
j_call: TRBJ2-4
cdr3_aa: ASSQSGLAGGPAKNIQY